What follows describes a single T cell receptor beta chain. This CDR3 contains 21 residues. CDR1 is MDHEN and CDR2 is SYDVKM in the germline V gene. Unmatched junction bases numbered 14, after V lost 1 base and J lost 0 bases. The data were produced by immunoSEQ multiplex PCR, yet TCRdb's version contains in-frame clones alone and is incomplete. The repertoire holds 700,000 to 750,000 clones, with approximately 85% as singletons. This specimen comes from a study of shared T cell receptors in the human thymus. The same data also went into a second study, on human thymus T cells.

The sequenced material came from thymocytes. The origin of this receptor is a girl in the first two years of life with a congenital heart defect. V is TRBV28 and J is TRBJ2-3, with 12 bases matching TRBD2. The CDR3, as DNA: TGTGCCAGCAGTTTATCGGGGTTTCTAGCGGGGGGGAGTTCGAGCACAGATACGCAGTATTTT. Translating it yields CASSLSGFLAGGSSSTDTQYF.